This is a list of T cell receptor beta chains from one sample in a study of blood T cell repertoires in COVID-19. Profiled with immunoSEQ multiplex PCR; TCRdb holds only in-frame clones, not every one. This table has about 190,000 clones, more than 75% appearing once. The sequenced sample consisted of peripheral blood. Receptor source: a woman aged 18-35 years who had recovered from COVID-19. Both conserved end residues are part of each CDR3. The D gene is left open where the match is weak. The size of a clone is reported for some rows only, either as once, few or many, or as a class for expanded clones.

d_call clone_size j_call v_call cdr3_aa cdr3_nt
NA NA TRBJ1-2 TRBV2 CASSEALQGPYGYTF TGTGCCAGCAGTGAAGCGCTACAGGGCCCCTATGGCTACACCTTC
NA few TRBJ1-2 TRBV30 CAWSETGPPGGYTF TGTGCCTGGAGTGAAACAGGGCCCCCTGGGGGCTACACCTTC
NA few TRBJ1-5 TRBV19 CASSILTGQNQPQHF TGTGCCAGTAGTATCTTAACAGGACAAAATCAGCCCCAGCATTTT
TRBD2 NA TRBJ2-7 TRBV7-9 CASSSPQRGGYEQYF TGTGCCAGCAGCTCCCCCCAGCGGGGGGGATACGAGCAGTACTTC
TRBD2 NA TRBJ2-5 TRBV9 CASSGLAGETQYF TGTGCCAGCAGCGGACTAGCGGGAGAGACCCAGTACTTC
NA NA TRBJ2-2 TRBV11-2 CASSATGRVRELFF TGTGCCAGCAGCGCAACAGGCAGGGTCAGGGAGCTGTTTTTT
NA NA TRBJ2-5 TRBV5-8 CASSSRINRVGETQYF TGTGCCAGCAGCTCCCGAATTAACAGGGTTGGCGAGACCCAGTACTTC
NA NA TRBJ2-5 TRBV5-6 CASSRYQETQYF TGTGCCAGCAGCCGGTACCAAGAGACCCAGTACTTC
TRBD2 once TRBJ2-7 TRBV6-2/TRBV6-3 CASSPLGLAGSYEQYF TGTGCCAGCAGTCCGCTGGGACTAGCGGGCTCCTACGAGCAGTACTTC
NA NA TRBJ1-6 TRBV27 CASSPGGGYSPLHF TGTGCCAGCAGTCCCGGCGGGGGTTATTCACCCCTCCACTTT
NA few TRBJ1-1 TRBV6-2/TRBV6-3 CASSFDRNTEAFF TGTGCCAGCAGTTTCGACAGGAACACTGAAGCTTTCTTT
TRBD1 NA TRBJ1-3 TRBV6-5 CASKGQGVSGNTIYF TGTGCCAGCAAAGGACAGGGGGTCTCTGGAAACACCATATATTTT
TRBD2 NA TRBJ2-3 TRBV9 CASSYEASGSPVVDTQYF TGTGCCAGCAGCTACGAGGCTAGCGGGAGCCCCGTTGTAGATACGCAGTATTTT
TRBD1 NA TRBJ2-3 TRBV27 CASNGQGPDTQYF TGTGCCAGCAACGGACAGGGGCCAGATACGCAGTATTTT
NA NA TRBJ2-5 TRBV6-5 CASSPRWRRVETQYF TGTGCCAGCAGTCCCCGATGGCGGCGGGTAGAGACCCAGTACTTC
TRBD1 NA TRBJ1-1 TRBV6-2/TRBV6-3 CASIPGQVGGEAFF TGTGCCAGCATCCCGGGACAGGTCGGGGGTGAAGCTTTCTTT
TRBD2 NA TRBJ2-4 TRBV10-3 CAISSGLAGSNIQYF TGTGCCATCAGCAGCGGACTAGCGGGATCAAACATTCAGTACTTC
NA NA TRBJ1-5 TRBV19 CASSISQYSNQPQHF TGTGCCAGTAGTATCTCACAGTATAGCAATCAGCCCCAGCATTTT
NA few TRBJ1-1 TRBV2 CASSDGQVNTEAFF TGTGCCAGCAGTGATGGCCAGGTGAACACTGAAGCTTTCTTT
NA NA TRBJ2-7 TRBV9 CASSARDSGWEQYF TGTGCCAGCAGCGCCCGAGACAGTGGCTGGGAGCAGTACTTC
NA NA TRBJ2-1 TRBV12-3/TRBV12-4 CASSFASNEQFF TGTGCCAGCAGTTTTGCGTCCAATGAGCAGTTCTTC
TRBD1 NA TRBJ1-6 TRBV11-1 CASGGGDRPNSPLHF TGTGCCAGCGGAGGAGGGGACAGACCTAATTCACCCCTCCACTTT
NA NA TRBJ2-3 TRBV6-4 CASSRGLSDTQYF TGTGCCAGCAGTAGGGGCCTGTCAGATACGCAGTATTTT
NA once TRBJ2-5 TRBV24-1 CATSDLYPPLLRGWRETQYF TGTGCCACCAGTGATTTGTATCCCCCCTTGTTGCGAGGGTGGAGAGAAACCCAGTACTTC
NA NA TRBJ2-1 TRBV7-2 CASSLFRAYNEQFF TGTGCCAGCAGCTTATTCAGGGCGTACAATGAGCAGTTCTTC
NA NA TRBJ1-5 TRBV18 CASSPAGQVSNQPQHF TGTGCCAGCTCACCAGCTGGTCAGGTCTCCAATCAGCCCCAGCATTTT
NA NA TRBJ1-2 TRBV6-5 CASSPRLGGIGYTF TGTGCCAGCAGCCCCCGGCTCGGGGGAATTGGCTACACCTTC
TRBD1 NA TRBJ1-3 TRBV14 CASSPLQGAGNTIYF TGTGCCAGCAGCCCCTTACAGGGGGCCGGAAACACCATATATTTT
NA NA TRBJ2-5 TRBV29-1 CSVGQSETQYF TGCAGCGTTGGGCAGTCAGAGACCCAGTACTTC
NA NA TRBJ1-1 TRBV27 CASSLSADTEAFF TGTGCCAGCAGTTTATCGGCAGACACTGAAGCTTTCTTT
TRBD2 NA TRBJ2-3 TRBV19 CASSSGLAENTDTQYF TGTGCCAGTAGCTCCGGACTAGCGGAGAACACAGATACGCAGTATTTT
TRBD2 few TRBJ2-2 TRBV5-6 CASSLGAGGTGELFF TGTGCCAGCAGCCTGGGGGCGGGAGGTACCGGGGAGCTGTTTTTT
NA NA TRBJ1-3 TRBV2 CASRGGGNTIYF TGTGCCAGCCGGGGGGGAGGAAACACCATATATTTT
TRBD1 NA TRBJ2-6 TRBV3-1/TRBV3-2 CASSRGTGGTGANVLTF TGTGCCAGCAGCCGAGGGACAGGGGGCACTGGGGCCAACGTCCTGACTTTC
TRBD2 NA TRBJ2-6 TRBV2 CAPGFGRPSGANVLTF TGTGCCCCCGGGTTCGGGAGGCCCTCTGGGGCCAACGTCCTGACTTTC
TRBD2 NA TRBJ2-3 TRBV4-1 CASTRVSGGLTDTQYF TGCGCCAGCACTCGGGTTAGCGGGGGGCTTACGGATACGCAGTATTTT
TRBD2 NA TRBJ2-2 TRBV5-4 CASRPGLAGGTGELFF TGTGCCAGCAGGCCGGGACTAGCGGGAGGAACCGGGGAGCTGTTTTTT
NA once TRBJ2-5 TRBV3-1/TRBV3-2 CASSQRQFQETQYF TGTGCCAGCAGCCAACGACAGTTTCAGGAGACCCAGTACTTC